The 6 T cell receptor beta chains in this list originate from one sample, sequenced in a study of T cell changes during pregnancy in multiple sclerosis. Using immunoSEQ multiplex PCR, the repertoire was profiled, and TCRdb retains in-frame clones only, with some absent. The sample has around 61,000 clones, 80% to 90% seen once. The sequenced material came from peripheral blood from another person, used as feeder cells. These receptors came from a human donor whose cells served as feeder cells for cultures in a pregnancy study.

The genes are TRBV19 and TRBJ1-5; D may be TRBD1 (5 bases). The V gene's germline CDR1 is LNHDA and CDR2 SQIVND (reference sequence). The CDR3 loop spans 13 amino acids. V lost 5 bases and J 7 bases, leaving 12 bases between the germline ends. CDR3 sequence: CASSSPGNQPQHF. The CDR3 DNA follows: TGTGCCAGTAGTTCGCCAGGGAACCAGCCCCAGCATTTT.

The rearrangement uses TRBV29-1 and TRBJ2-5; D tentatively reads TRBD1 or TRBD2 (5 bases each). The ends were cut back, 2 bases at V and 5 bases at J, with 15 bases in the middle. CDR1 SQVTM and CDR2 ANQGSEA come from the germline V gene. The CDR3 runs to 14 residues. CDR3 sequence reads: CSVESRQRGETQYF. CDR3 in DNA: TGCAGCGTTGAATCGCGGCAGAGGGGCGAGACCCAGTACTTC.

This clone was observed a handful of times. The same CDR3 is also encoded by other DNA sequences in this sample. This chain joins TRBV7-9 and TRBJ1-6, with D unclear. Germline V lookup: CDR1 SEHNR, CDR2 FQNEAQ (reference sequence). This CDR3 is 14 amino acids long. Deletions cut 5 bases from V and 4 bases from J, with 9 bases between. In nucleotides, the CDR3 is TGTGCCAGCAGCCTCGAACAGTATAATTCACCCCTCCACTTT. Its protein is CASSLEQYNSPLHF.

The rearrangement links TRBV30 to TRBJ2-7; D may be TRBD1 (5 bases). The ends were cut back, 0 bases at V and 6 bases at J, with 27 bases in the middle. CDR3 length equals 18 residues. Per the germline V gene, CDR1 is GTSNPN and CDR2 is SVGIG (reference sequence). Written as DNA, the CDR3 is TGTGCCTGGAGTGTACCCGGACATTACTACTACTACTTGAGCGAGCAGTACTTC. Its protein is CAWSVPGHYYYYLSEQYF.

This chain connects TRBV21-1 to TRBJ2-1; the table's D gene call, TRBD2, was not cross checked with the DNA. TRBV21-1 is a pseudogene. CDR3 length: 17 residues. CDR3 sequence: CASSKVASGGVSHEQFF. In DNA form, the CDR3 reads TGTGCCAGCAGCAAAGTGGCTAGCGGGGGAGTGAGTCATGAGCAGTTCTTC.

This clone has only a few counts. V gene TRBV6-6 combines with J gene TRBJ2-1; 12 nucleotides align to TRBD2. V was pared by 4 bases and J by 7 bases, with 5 bases of the junction left unmatched. The CDR3 extends over 15 amino acids. Germline V lookup: CDR1 MNHNY, CDR2 SVGAGI (reference sequence). The CDR3 is CASSSSGTSGNEQFF. Here the CDR3 DNA reads TGTGCCAGCAGTTCCTCCGGGACTAGCGGGAATGAGCAGTTCTTC.